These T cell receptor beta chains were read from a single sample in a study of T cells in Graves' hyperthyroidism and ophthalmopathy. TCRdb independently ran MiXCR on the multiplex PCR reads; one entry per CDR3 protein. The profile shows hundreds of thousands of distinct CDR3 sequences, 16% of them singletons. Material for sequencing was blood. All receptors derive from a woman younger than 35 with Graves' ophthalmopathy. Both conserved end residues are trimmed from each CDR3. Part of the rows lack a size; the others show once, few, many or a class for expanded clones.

cdr3_aa: ASSPRTASMGGYT
j_call: TRBJ1-2
clone_size: many
v_call: TRBV7-8

cdr3_aa: ASSLISRYEQY
j_call: TRBJ2-7
clone_size: many
v_call: TRBV11-2

cdr3_aa: AITPSLMNTEAF
j_call: TRBJ1-1
clone_size: .
v_call: TRBV10-3

cdr3_aa: SANRGPGELF
j_call: TRBJ2-2
clone_size: many
v_call: TRBV20-1

cdr3_aa: ASSPGGQGSYGSYEQY
j_call: TRBJ2-7
clone_size: many
v_call: TRBV4-1

cdr3_aa: ASSLWGTGLMNTEAF
j_call: TRBJ1-1
clone_size: many
v_call: TRBV7-8

cdr3_aa: ASSPPGGGYEQY
j_call: TRBJ2-7
clone_size: few
v_call: TRBV6-2/TRBV6-3

cdr3_aa: ASSESGQGARGYT
j_call: TRBJ1-2
clone_size: few
v_call: TRBV25-1

cdr3_aa: ASSQRQGKLF
j_call: TRBJ2-2
clone_size: many
v_call: TRBV3-1

cdr3_aa: ANSLVSSGNYNEQF
j_call: TRBJ2-1
clone_size: few
v_call: TRBV7-9

cdr3_aa: SAKGIRDRDTTDTQY
j_call: TRBJ2-3
clone_size: many
v_call: TRBV20-1

cdr3_aa: ASSPGTGVGGELF
j_call: TRBJ2-2
clone_size: many
v_call: TRBV3-1

cdr3_aa: ASSQESGGTEAF
j_call: TRBJ1-1
clone_size: many
v_call: TRBV4-1

cdr3_aa: AISEHTGGRNTGELF
j_call: TRBJ2-2
clone_size: few
v_call: TRBV10-3

cdr3_aa: SVSYPGTSGTTDTQY
j_call: TRBJ2-3
clone_size: few
v_call: TRBV29-1

cdr3_aa: ASSLDGTLNTEAF
j_call: TRBJ1-1
clone_size: .
v_call: TRBV12-3/TRBV12-4

cdr3_aa: ASSVGLALNTEAF
j_call: TRBJ1-1
clone_size: many
v_call: TRBV9

cdr3_aa: ASSRALGGTEAF
j_call: TRBJ1-1
clone_size: many
v_call: TRBV3-1

cdr3_aa: SARPSGTYEQY
j_call: TRBJ2-7
clone_size: many
v_call: TRBV20-1

cdr3_aa: ASKPGGGGYQHEQF
j_call: TRBJ2-1
clone_size: .
v_call: TRBV7-9

cdr3_aa: ASSGQSGTARYT
j_call: TRBJ1-2
clone_size: few
v_call: TRBV2

cdr3_aa: ASRSGQVNSPLH
j_call: TRBJ1-6
clone_size: many
v_call: TRBV28

cdr3_aa: ASSLFGWDEQF
j_call: TRBJ2-1
clone_size: many
v_call: TRBV12-3/TRBV12-4

cdr3_aa: ASSHVGDRGQGGNTEAF
j_call: TRBJ1-1
clone_size: many
v_call: TRBV5-8